One and the same sample provided the 25 T cell receptor beta chains below, sequenced in a study of OX40 agonist ivuxolimab in advanced cancers. TCRdb keeps only in-frame clones here, not all; method: immunoSEQ multiplex PCR. The sample lists 55,000 to 80,000 clones, about 88% occurring once. The sample in question was CD4+ or CD8+ T cells sorted from blood, obtained in a trial of the OX40 agonist ivuxolimab. Source of these receptors: an adult with an advanced solid tumor such as melanoma, head and neck, liver or kidney cancer.

The table lists this clone with a count of one. The chain couples TRBV6-5 to TRBJ1-2; D is ambiguous. The CDR3 extends over 11 amino acids. V was clipped by 7 bases and J by 6 bases, with 9 bases between them. Germline CDR1 MNHEY, CDR2 SVGAGI. This chain's CDR3 is CASKTRDGYTF. CDR3 DNA sequence: TGTGCCAGCAAGACACGAGATGGCTACACCTTC.

This clone was seen a single time. The rearrangement uses TRBV9 and TRBJ1-2; D gene uncertain. The CDR3 consists of 13 residues. CDR1 and CDR2 from the germline V gene are SGDLS and YYNGEE. Trimming cost V 4 bases and J 6 bases, with 13 bases left between them. Here the CDR3 DNA reads TGTGCCAGCAGCTCTCAAGCCATACATGGCTACACCTTC. Translated, it gives CASSSQAIHGYTF.

The CDR3 DNA follows: TGTGCCAGCAATGAGGGAACCTCTGGAAACACCATATATTTT. Residues: CASNEGTSGNTIYF. This rearrangement joins TRBV6-1 to TRBJ1-3; D gene ambiguous. Trimming left V 7 bases short and J 0 bases short, with 10 bases between. In germline, CDR1 is MNHNS, CDR2 SASEGT. This CDR3 has 14 residues.

The gene calls are TRBV28 and TRBJ1-2, with D possibly matching TRBD1 (6 bases). Germline V gene data show CDR1 as MDHEN and CDR2 as SYDVKM. V lost 4 bases, J lost 2 bases, and 14 bases lay in between. CDR3 length: 15 amino acids. The DNA of the CDR3 is TGTGCCAGCAGTTCACCAGGGGCAGGAAACTATGGCTACACCTTC. This gives the protein CASSSPGAGNYGYTF.

The chain employs TRBV6-1 and TRBJ2-7, with 7 bases aligning to TRBD1. V was pared by 5 bases and J by 3 bases, with 4 bases of the junction left unmatched. CDR1 is MNHNS, CDR2 SASEGT, per germline. This CDR3 comprises 13 residues. CDR3 amino acids: CASSSRGLYEQYF. DNA of the CDR3: TGTGCCAGCAGTAGTAGGGGGCTCTACGAGCAGTACTTC.

The J gene is TRBJ1-1, the V gene TRBV7-9; unclear D gene. The CDR3 runs 16 residues. Germline CDR1 SEHNR, CDR2 FQNEAQ (reference sequence). Deletions cut 0 bases from V and 4 bases from J, with 15 bases between. The CDR3: CASSLAYTGFGTEAFF. The CDR3 DNA follows: TGTGCCAGCAGCTTAGCCTACACGGGGTTCGGCACTGAAGCTTTCTTT.

This chain connects TRBV6-1 to TRBJ1-2; D is unresolved. Germline CDR1 is MNHNS and CDR2 is SASEGT. The CDR3 covers 14 residues. Trimming took 7 bases from V and 3 from J, leaving 15 bases between them. The DNA for the CDR3 is TGTGCCAGCATGGGAACTTCGGCATACTATGGCTACACCTTC. This codes for CASMGTSAYYGYTF.

This chain uses TRBV11-3 with TRBJ2-4; D is undetermined. CDR1 and CDR2 from the germline V gene are SGHNT and YENEEA. The CDR3 consists of 13 residues. V dropped 0 bases and J dropped 3 bases, with 3 bases sitting between them. Written as DNA, the CDR3 is TGTGCCAGCAGCTTAGACGTCAAAAACATTCAGTACTTC. It specifies CASSLDVKNIQYF. The full variable domain, rest sourced from reference TRBV11-3 and TRBJ2-4, is EAGVVQSPRYKIIEKKQPVAFWCNPISGHNTLYWYLQNLGQGPELLIRYENEEAVDDSQLPKDRFSAERLKGVDSTLKIQPAELGDSAVYLCASSLDVKNIQYFGAGTRLSVL.

The chain is built from TRBV18 and TRBJ2-1, with TRBD1 matching 9 bases. The V segment lost 0 bases and the J segment 8 bases; nucleotides outside the gene matches: 5. The CDR3 is 15 amino acids. Per the germline V gene, CDR1 is KGHSH and CDR2 is LQKENI. CDR3 bases: TGTGCCAGCTCACCACCCGGGACAGGGTTCTATGAGCAGTTCTTC. Protein: CASSPPGTGFYEQFF.

This chain uses TRBV6-5 with TRBJ2-7, with D possibly matching TRBD2 (6 bases). Germline CDR1 and CDR2: MNHEY and SVGAGI. V was shortened by 7 bases and J by 3 bases, with 19 bases between the two germline ends. The CDR3 runs 15 residues. CDR3 in amino acids: CASTKNRDGGYEQYF. The DNA for the CDR3 is TGTGCCAGCACCAAAAACCGGGACGGGGGCTACGAGCAGTACTTC.

This clone was counted only a few times. This chain connects TRBV4-2 to TRBJ2-2; D possibly matches TRBD1 or TRBD2 (5 bases each). From germline, CDR1 is LGHNA and CDR2 YNFKEQ. V was cut by 0 bases and J by 1 base, with 6 bases left in between. This CDR3 spans 15 amino acids. DNA of the CDR3: TGTGCCAGCAGCCAAGAGGGGGAGAACACCGGGGAGCTGTTTTTT. The encoded protein is CASSQEGENTGELFF.

The J gene is TRBJ2-7, the V gene TRBV4-1, with 8 bases that match TRBD2. With V trimmed by 1 base and J by 2 bases, 16 bases remained unmatched. The CDR3 consists of 19 residues. Germline values: CDR1 MGHRA, CDR2 YSYEKL. The CDR3 region is CASSQAGPSGRVWAYEQYF. The DNA of the CDR3 is TGCGCCAGCAGCCAAGCAGGTCCCAGCGGGAGAGTCTGGGCCTACGAGCAGTACTTC.

For this clone: At one of its ends the junction is not consistent with the germline gene, which may arise from a read error. The chain links TRBV5-1 to TRBJ2-2, with a possible D match to TRBD1 (5 bases). Germline V gives CDR1 SGHRS, CDR2 YFSETQ. The length of the CDR3 is 15 residues. The CDR3 bases are TGCGCCAGCAGTTTGGACACACCGACAGCCGGGGAGCTGTTTTTT. This codes for CASSLDTPTAGELFF.

This chain connects TRBV18 to TRBJ1-1; the D is unclear. V lost 3 bases, J lost 3 bases, and 11 bases lay in between. Germline lookup yields CDR1 KGHSH and CDR2 LQKENI. This CDR3 region has 14 residues. The CDR3 loop is CASSPSSTDTEAFF. The CDR3 bases are TGTGCCAGCTCACCTTCCAGCACTGACACTGAAGCTTTCTTT.

The chain employs TRBV25-1 and TRBJ1-1; 7 bases fit TRBD1. The V gene's germline CDR1 is MGHDK and CDR2 SYGVNS. Germline trimming cut 4 bases from V and 2 bases from J; bases unmatched to any gene: 4. This CDR3 region has 14 residues. The CDR3 nucleotides are TGTGCCAGCAGTGCCGGACAGGCAAACACTGAAGCTTTCTTT. Protein product: CASSAGQANTEAFF.

The rearrangement joins TRBV14 to TRBJ2-5; D is uncertain. Germline V gives CDR1 SGHDN, CDR2 FVKESK. V gave up 5 bases and J gave up 0 bases, with 10 bases separating them. CDR3 length: 14 amino acids. In nucleotides, the CDR3 is TGTGCCAGCAGCGAAACCCGGTACCAAGAGACCCAGTACTTC. Amino acids: CASSETRYQETQYF.

The gene calls are TRBV28 and TRBJ1-2; D unclear. Between the trimmed V and J ends, which lost 4 bases and 8 bases, there was a span of 8 bases. The CDR3 contains 11 residues. Germline CDR1 and CDR2: MDHEN and SYDVKM. As DNA, the CDR3 is TGTGCCAGCAGTTCGTTTGGCGGCTACACCTTC. This encodes CASSSFGGYTF.

The chain recombines TRBV11-3 with TRBJ2-5; tentatively, D is TRBD1 (6 bases). V lost 5 bases to trimming and J lost 4 bases, with 11 bases between them. In germline, CDR1 is SGHNT, CDR2 YENEEA. The CDR3 extends over 13 amino acids. CDR3 DNA sequence: TGTGCCAGCAGCCGGCAGGGGCGAGAGACCCAGTACTTC. This gives the protein CASSRQGRETQYF.

The chain links TRBV19 to TRBJ2-1, with D perhaps matching TRBD2 (6 bases). The CDR3 runs 15 residues. The germline CDR1 and CDR2 sequences are LNHDA and SQIVND (reference sequence). V gave up 1 base and J gave up 8 bases, with 15 bases separating them. The DNA for the CDR3 is TGTGCCAGTAGTATAGCGCCTAGCGCCCGCGATGAGCAGTTCTTC. It codes for CASSIAPSARDEQFF.

The CDR3 protein is CASRRTGGTEAFF. The CDR3 DNA reads as TGTGCCAGCAGACGGACAGGGGGCACTGAAGCTTTCTTT. V and J are TRBV6-6 and TRBJ1-1; 10 nucleotides agree with TRBD1. CDR1 and CDR2 (germline): MNHNY, SVGAGI (reference sequence). V shed 6 bases and J 4 bases; nucleotides not matched to a gene: 2. The CDR3 runs to 13 residues.

This chain joins TRBV11-2 and TRBJ1-1, with 12 bases lining up with TRBD1. The CDR3 has 14 amino acids. CDR1 and CDR2 from the germline V gene are SGHAT and FQNNGV. J was trimmed by 6 bases and V by 5 bases; bases with no gene match: 4. CDR3: CASSPGTGGPEAFF. The CDR3 region has the DNA TGTGCCAGCAGCCCGGGGACAGGGGGCCCTGAAGCTTTCTTT.

The sample holds a few counts of this clone. The chain has TRBV6-1 and TRBJ2-7; a possible D gene is TRBD1 (5 bases). V dropped 0 bases and J dropped 5 bases, with 5 bases sitting between them. The CDR3 length is 12 residues. Germline V gives CDR1 MNHNS, CDR2 SASEGT. CDR3 coding DNA: TGTGCCAGCAGTGAAGCCAGGGACGAGCAGTACTTC. This translates into CASSEARDEQYF.

V gene TRBV2 combines with J gene TRBJ2-3, with D perhaps TRBD1 (5 bases). In germline, CDR1 is SNHLY, CDR2 FYNNEI. The V gene lost 6 bases and the J gene lost 1 base, with 14 bases spanning the gap. The CDR3 totals 15 residues. CDR3 region: CASRDISGGTDTQYF. CDR3 nucleotides: TGTGCCAGCAGGGACATAAGTGGTGGCACAGATACGCAGTATTTT.

J is TRBJ2-1 and V is TRBV5-1, with 7 nucleotides matching TRBD2. The J segment lost 8 bases and the V segment lost 3 bases, leaving 14 bases of the junction unmatched. Germline V CDR1 and CDR2: SGHRS, YFSETQ. The CDR3 covers 16 residues. CDR3 region: CASSSQGGGSFDEQFF. Here the CDR3 DNA reads TGCGCCAGCAGCTCCCAAGGTGGCGGGAGTTTCGATGAGCAGTTCTTC.

This clone appeared a few times. The V call is TRBV5-1, the J call TRBJ2-4; perhaps D is TRBD1 or TRBD2 (5 bases each). Germline assignment: CDR1 SGHRS and CDR2 YFSETQ. V was cut by 2 bases and J by 7 bases, with 7 bases left in between. This CDR3 contains 12 residues. The CDR3 region is CASSFEGNIQYF. Written as DNA, the CDR3 is TGCGCCAGCAGCTTCGAGGGGAACATTCAGTACTTC.